This is a list of T cell receptor beta chains from one sample in a study of blood T cell repertoires in COVID-19. The method was immunoSEQ multiplex PCR; TCRdb's version includes in-frame clones alone and lacks a portion of them. The sample holds 350,000 to 400,000 clones, roughly 90% seen once. Sequenced: PBMCs or T cells enriched from blood (not recorded which). The receptor source for this set is a woman in her forties who had been exposed to COVID-19. Both conserved end residues are part of each CDR3. Each record gives: J gene, D gene, V gene, clone size, CDR3 DNA, CDR3 protein. D genes are given only for firm matches. The size entry is marked missing in some rows and otherwise reads once, few, many or a size class.

J: TRBJ2-7
D: NA
V: TRBV2
size: NA
DNA: TGTGCCAGCAATATCGAGACCGCGGCCTACGAGCAGTACTTC
CDR3: CASNIETAAYEQYF

J: TRBJ2-7
D: NA
V: TRBV6-5
size: NA
DNA: TGTGCCAGCAGTAAGGGGGGACAGAGCTACGAGCAGTACTTC
CDR3: CASSKGGQSYEQYF

J: TRBJ2-3
D: NA
V: TRBV4-3
size: NA
DNA: TGCGCCAGCAGCCAAGATTTTGCGGCCCCCACAGATACGCAGTATTTT
CDR3: CASSQDFAAPTDTQYF

J: TRBJ1-2
D: NA
V: TRBV3-1/TRBV3-2
size: NA
DNA: TGTGCCAGCAGCCCGGACAGCTATGGCTACACCTTC
CDR3: CASSPDSYGYTF

J: TRBJ2-7
D: TRBD1
V: TRBV7-9
size: NA
DNA: TGTGCCAGCAGTCCCGGGACAGGGGGCTCCTACGAGCAGTACTTC
CDR3: CASSPGTGGSYEQYF

J: TRBJ2-1
D: NA
V: TRBV5-1
size: NA
DNA: TGCGCCAGCAGCTCTACAGGGAATCCCTACAATGAGCAGTTCTTC
CDR3: CASSSTGNPYNEQFF

J: TRBJ1-1
D: TRBD1
V: TRBV20-1
size: once
DNA: TGCAGTGCTAGTCCCGGACAGGGGGCCGGAGACACTGAAGCTTTCTTT
CDR3: CSASPGQGAGDTEAFF

J: TRBJ2-4
D: NA
V: TRBV27
size: NA
DNA: TGTGCCAGCAGTTTTAGCGGTCCTAGAGCCAAAAACATTCAGTACTTC
CDR3: CASSFSGPRAKNIQYF

J: TRBJ2-1
D: TRBD2
V: TRBV28
size: NA
DNA: TGTGCCAGCAGTAAACTAGCGGTCCTCCCCGGTGAGCAGTTCTTC
CDR3: CASSKLAVLPGEQFF

J: TRBJ2-5
D: NA
V: TRBV10-2
size: NA
DNA: TGCGCCAGCAGTGATACGGCGGCCCAAGGCAAGACCCAGTACTTC
CDR3: CASSDTAAQGKTQYF

J: TRBJ1-6
D: NA
V: TRBV5-4
size: NA
DNA: TGTGCCAGCAGCTTGGCCACAGGCTCTACCCTCCACTTT
CDR3: CASSLATGSTLHF

J: TRBJ2-5
D: TRBD2
V: TRBV5-5
size: NA
DNA: TGTGCCAGCAGCTTGGTATCCACTAGCGGGGGGGAGACCCAGTACTTC
CDR3: CASSLVSTSGGETQYF

J: TRBJ1-1
D: NA
V: TRBV7-9
size: NA
DNA: TGTGCCAGCAGCTTGAGCACTGAAGCTTTCTTT
CDR3: CASSLSTEAFF

J: TRBJ1-1
D: NA
V: TRBV3-1/TRBV3-2
size: NA
DNA: TGTGCCAGCAGCTGGCAGCGCCGGAACACTGAAGCTTTCTTT
CDR3: CASSWQRRNTEAFF

J: TRBJ2-4
D: NA
V: TRBV7-2
size: NA
DNA: TGTGCCAGCAGCACCGACAGCAATCGCGACATTCAGTACTTC
CDR3: CASSTDSNRDIQYF

J: TRBJ1-2
D: NA
V: TRBV6-4
size: NA
DNA: TGTGCCAGCATTCGCCGGGACACCTTC
CDR3: CASIRRDTF

J: TRBJ1-1
D: NA
V: TRBV9
size: NA
DNA: TGTGCCAGCAGCGTAGGCGGACAGAACACTGAAGCTTTCTTT
CDR3: CASSVGGQNTEAFF

J: TRBJ1-2
D: NA
V: TRBV5-1
size: NA
DNA: TGCGCCAGCAGATATGACAGTCTGTCTAACTATGGCTACACCTTC
CDR3: CASRYDSLSNYGYTF

J: TRBJ2-7
D: NA
V: TRBV13
size: NA
DNA: TGTGCCAGCAGCACGTACAGGGTCTCGCAACCCTACGAGCAGTACTTC
CDR3: CASSTYRVSQPYEQYF

J: TRBJ2-7
D: NA
V: TRBV29-1
size: few
DNA: TGCAGCGTTGCTTCGTTAGACAACGAGCAGTACTTC
CDR3: CSVASLDNEQYF

J: TRBJ2-2
D: NA
V: TRBV6-5
size: NA
DNA: TGTGCCAGCAGGAGTCCTGCAAGGGAGCTGTTTTTT
CDR3: CASRSPARELFF

J: TRBJ2-1
D: TRBD2
V: TRBV19
size: NA
DNA: TGTGCCAGTAGTATCTCTGCGGGGGGCAATGAGCAGTTCTTC
CDR3: CASSISAGGNEQFF

J: TRBJ1-5
D: NA
V: TRBV19
size: NA
DNA: TGTGCCAGTAGTAACAGGGAAGGGGGACAAAGCAATCAGCCCCAGCATTTT
CDR3: CASSNREGGQSNQPQHF

J: TRBJ1-3
D: TRBD1
V: TRBV30
size: NA
DNA: TGTGCCTGGAGTGACGACAGGGTTGGAAACACCATATATTTT
CDR3: CAWSDDRVGNTIYF

J: TRBJ1-6
D: TRBD1
V: TRBV19
size: NA
DNA: TGTGCCAGTCGGGACAGGGGATTAAGCTCCTATAATTCACCCCTCCACTTT
CDR3: CASRDRGLSSYNSPLHF

J: TRBJ2-1
D: TRBD2
V: TRBV6-6
size: NA
DNA: TGTGCCAGCAGTCAACCGACTAGCTTTAATGAGCAGTTCTTC
CDR3: CASSQPTSFNEQFF

J: TRBJ1-2
D: NA
V: TRBV30
size: NA
DNA: TGTGCCTGGTCCGGTTATCAGGGAAGGCGTGGCTACACCTTC
CDR3: CAWSGYQGRRGYTF

J: TRBJ1-5
D: NA
V: TRBV19
size: NA
DNA: TGTGCCAGTAGTATTGAGGAGGCCCAGCATTTT
CDR3: CASSIEEAQHF

J: TRBJ1-1
D: NA
V: TRBV3-1/TRBV3-2
size: NA
DNA: TGTGCCAGCAGCTTGCGGCAAGCCAACACTGAAGCTTTCTTT
CDR3: CASSLRQANTEAFF

J: TRBJ2-4
D: TRBD2
V: TRBV9
size: NA
DNA: TGTGCCAGCAGCGCCAGGTGGGGGGGAGCCAAAAACATTCAGTACTTC
CDR3: CASSARWGGAKNIQYF

J: TRBJ1-2
D: TRBD1
V: TRBV24-1
size: NA
DNA: TGTGCCACCGCCCGAACAGGGGGCTCTGGCTACACCTTC
CDR3: CATARTGGSGYTF

J: TRBJ1-2
D: NA
V: TRBV27
size: NA
DNA: TGTGCCAGCAGACGACCAACCGGGGATGGCTACACCTTC
CDR3: CASRRPTGDGYTF

J: TRBJ1-2
D: NA
V: TRBV24-1
size: once
DNA: TGTGCCACCAGTGATTCTAAAGCTAACTATGGCTACACCTTC
CDR3: CATSDSKANYGYTF

J: TRBJ1-1
D: NA
V: TRBV11-3
size: NA
DNA: TGTGCCAGCAGCTTCAGGGGCGTGAACACTGAAGCTTTCTTT
CDR3: CASSFRGVNTEAFF

J: TRBJ2-1
D: TRBD1
V: TRBV29-1
size: NA
DNA: TGCAGCGTTAGGCCAACAGGGGGCAATGAGCAGTTCTTC
CDR3: CSVRPTGGNEQFF

J: TRBJ2-3
D: NA
V: TRBV2
size: NA
DNA: TGTGCCAGCAGTGATGCCCCAGGTGGAACAGATACGCAGTATTTT
CDR3: CASSDAPGGTDTQYF

J: TRBJ1-3
D: TRBD1
V: TRBV19
size: NA
DNA: TGTGCCAGTAGCGACCTTCGACAGGGGGGAAACACCATATATTTT
CDR3: CASSDLRQGGNTIYF

J: TRBJ1-1
D: NA
V: TRBV7-2
size: NA
DNA: TGTGCCAGCAGCCCGACTGGGGGCAGTGAAGCTTTCTTT
CDR3: CASSPTGGSEAFF

J: TRBJ1-1
D: NA
V: TRBV6-5
size: NA
DNA: TGTGCCAGCAGGCGGGCACATCCAGAGAACACTGAAGCTTTCTTT
CDR3: CASRRAHPENTEAFF

J: TRBJ2-3
D: NA
V: TRBV19
size: NA
DNA: TGTGCCAGTAGTCCTGCCCCCCCAGCGAGAGTCACAGATACGCAGTATTTT
CDR3: CASSPAPPARVTDTQYF

J: TRBJ2-1
D: NA
V: TRBV9
size: NA
DNA: TGTGCCAGCAGCGTAGGTAGGGGGAGACACACCTACAATGAGCAGTTCTTC
CDR3: CASSVGRGRHTYNEQFF

J: TRBJ2-2
D: NA
V: TRBV5-4
size: NA
DNA: TGTGCCAGCAGCCCATGGACAGCCGGGGAGCTGTTTTTT
CDR3: CASSPWTAGELFF

J: TRBJ2-3
D: NA
V: TRBV5-4
size: NA
DNA: TGTGCCAGCAGCTCTAGCGCCACAGATACGCAGTATTTT
CDR3: CASSSSATDTQYF

J: TRBJ1-2
D: TRBD1
V: TRBV27
size: NA
DNA: TGTGCCAGCAGTCCCGACAGGGACTATGGCTACACCTTC
CDR3: CASSPDRDYGYTF

J: TRBJ2-2
D: NA
V: TRBV3-1/TRBV3-2
size: NA
DNA: TGTGCCAGCAGCCAAGACTCTAGCGCACTATCCGGGGAGCTGTTTTTT
CDR3: CASSQDSSALSGELFF

J: TRBJ1-2
D: NA
V: TRBV7-9
size: NA
DNA: TGTGCCAGCAGCTTACGGGGGGCGGACTATGGCTACACCTTC
CDR3: CASSLRGADYGYTF

J: TRBJ1-1
D: NA
V: TRBV5-5
size: once
DNA: TGTGCCAGCCTCTTTAGCCCAGCCCGGAACACTGAAGCTTTCTTT
CDR3: CASLFSPARNTEAFF

J: TRBJ2-1
D: TRBD1
V: TRBV5-4
size: NA
DNA: TGTGCCAGCAGCCCCCGACAGGGGGCTAACAATGAGCAGTTCTTC
CDR3: CASSPRQGANNEQFF

J: TRBJ2-1
D: TRBD1
V: TRBV23-1
size: once
DNA: TGCGCCAGCAGCAGGGAGAAACAGGGGGCCTGGCTACTACCTTACAATGAGCAGTTCTTC
CDR3: CASSREKQGAWLLPYNEQFF

J: TRBJ2-1
D: TRBD1
V: TRBV7-9
size: NA
DNA: TGTGCCAGCAGCTTAGGCAGGGGGCAGGGTGAGCAGTTCTTC
CDR3: CASSLGRGQGEQFF

J: TRBJ1-6
D: TRBD1
V: TRBV30
size: few
DNA: TGTGCCTGGAGTGGACAGGGACATTCACCCCTCCACTTT
CDR3: CAWSGQGHSPLHF

J: TRBJ2-3
D: TRBD1
V: TRBV7-9
size: NA
DNA: TGTGCCAGCAGCCCTGGACAGGGTGGAGATACGCAGTATTTT
CDR3: CASSPGQGGDTQYF

J: TRBJ2-1
D: NA
V: TRBV30
size: NA
DNA: TGTGCCTGGAGTAGGGCGGGGAGCTCCTACAATGAGCAGTTCTTC
CDR3: CAWSRAGSSYNEQFF

J: TRBJ1-1
D: TRBD1
V: TRBV6-5
size: NA
DNA: TGTGCCACCCAAAAAGGACAGGGAATGAACACTGAAGCTTTCTTT
CDR3: CATQKGQGMNTEAFF

J: TRBJ1-2
D: NA
V: TRBV19
size: NA
DNA: TGTGCCAGTAGTATCCCACTTAAGGGGGACCGCTATGGCTACACCTTC
CDR3: CASSIPLKGDRYGYTF

J: TRBJ1-1
D: NA
V: TRBV12-3/TRBV12-4
size: NA
DNA: TGTGCCAGCAGTTTACGGCAGGGGGCTTTCTTT
CDR3: CASSLRQGAFF

J: TRBJ1-5
D: TRBD1
V: TRBV19
size: NA
DNA: TGTGCCAGCAGTCAGGACAGGGCGAAGAATCAGCCCCAGCATTTT
CDR3: CASSQDRAKNQPQHF